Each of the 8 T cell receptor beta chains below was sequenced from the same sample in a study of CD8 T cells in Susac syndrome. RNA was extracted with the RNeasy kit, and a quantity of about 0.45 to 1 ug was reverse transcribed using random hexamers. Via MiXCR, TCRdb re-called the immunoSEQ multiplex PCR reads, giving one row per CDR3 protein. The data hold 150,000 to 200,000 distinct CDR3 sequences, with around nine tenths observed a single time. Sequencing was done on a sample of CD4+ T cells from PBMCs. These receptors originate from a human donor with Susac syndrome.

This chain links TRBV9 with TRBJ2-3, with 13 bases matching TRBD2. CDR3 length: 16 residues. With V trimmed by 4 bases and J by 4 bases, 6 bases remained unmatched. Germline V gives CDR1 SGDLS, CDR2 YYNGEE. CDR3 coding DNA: TGTGCCAGCAGCCCTCGACTAGCGGGGGGCCCAGATACGCAGTATTTT. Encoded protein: CASSPRLAGGPDTQYF. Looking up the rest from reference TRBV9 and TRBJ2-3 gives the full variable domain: DSGVTQTPKHLITATGQRVTLRCSPRSGDLSVYWYQQSLDQGLQFLIQYYNGEERAKGNILERFSAQQFPDLHSELNLSSLELGDSALYFCASSPRLAGGPDTQYFGPGTRLTVL.

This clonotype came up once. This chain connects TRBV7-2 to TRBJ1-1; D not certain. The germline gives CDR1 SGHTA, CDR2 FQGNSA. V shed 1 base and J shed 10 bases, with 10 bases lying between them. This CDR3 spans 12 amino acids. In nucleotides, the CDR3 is TGTGCCAGCAGCTTAGATAGGAATTCAGCTTTCTTT. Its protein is CASSLDRNSAFF.

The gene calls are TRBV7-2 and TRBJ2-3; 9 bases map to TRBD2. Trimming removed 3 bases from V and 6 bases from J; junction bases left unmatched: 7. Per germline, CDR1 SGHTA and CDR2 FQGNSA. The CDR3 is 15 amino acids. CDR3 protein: CASSFSGTSFDTQYF. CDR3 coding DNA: TGTGCCAGCAGCTTCTCCGGGACTAGCTTCGATACGCAGTATTTT.

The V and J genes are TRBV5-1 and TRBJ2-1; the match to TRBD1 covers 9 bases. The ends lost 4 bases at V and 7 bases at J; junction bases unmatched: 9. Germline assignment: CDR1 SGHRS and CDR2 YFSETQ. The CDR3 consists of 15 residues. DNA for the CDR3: TGCGCCAGCAGCGCCAGGACAGGGGAAGGGAATGAGCAGTTCTTC. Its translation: CASSARTGEGNEQFF. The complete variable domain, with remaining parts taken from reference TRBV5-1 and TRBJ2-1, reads KAGVTQTPRYLIKTRGQQVTLSCSPISGHRSVSWYQQTPGQGLQFLFEYFSETQRNKGNFPGRFSGRQFSNSRSEMNVSTLELGDSALYLCASSARTGEGNEQFFGPGTRLTVL.

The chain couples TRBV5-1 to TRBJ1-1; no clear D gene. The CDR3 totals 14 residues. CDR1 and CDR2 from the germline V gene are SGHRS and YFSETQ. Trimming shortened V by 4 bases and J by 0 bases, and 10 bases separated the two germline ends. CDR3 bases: TGCGCCAGCAGCCCCCGGAGCGTGAACACTGAAGCTTTCTTT. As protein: CASSPRSVNTEAFF.

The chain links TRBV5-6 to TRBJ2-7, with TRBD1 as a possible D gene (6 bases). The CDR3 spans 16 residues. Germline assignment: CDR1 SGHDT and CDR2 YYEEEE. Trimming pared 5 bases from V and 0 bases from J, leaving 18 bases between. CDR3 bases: TGTGCCAGCAGTTGGCTAGGGACAACGAGCTCCTACGAGCAGTACTTC. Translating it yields CASSWLGTTSSYEQYF.

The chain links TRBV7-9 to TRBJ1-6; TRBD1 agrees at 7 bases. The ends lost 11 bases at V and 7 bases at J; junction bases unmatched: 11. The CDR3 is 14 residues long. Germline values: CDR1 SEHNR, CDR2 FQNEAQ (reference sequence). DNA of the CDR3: TGTGCCGGAGGGGGGGGACAGATCAATTCACCCCTCCACTTT. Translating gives CAGGGGQINSPLHF. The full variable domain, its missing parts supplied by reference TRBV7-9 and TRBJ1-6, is DTGVSQNPRHKITKRGQNVTFRCDPISEHNRLYWYRQTLGQGPEFLTYFQNEAQLEKSRLLSDRFSAERPKGSFSTLEIQRTEQGDSAMYLCAGGGGQINSPLHFGNGTRLTVT.

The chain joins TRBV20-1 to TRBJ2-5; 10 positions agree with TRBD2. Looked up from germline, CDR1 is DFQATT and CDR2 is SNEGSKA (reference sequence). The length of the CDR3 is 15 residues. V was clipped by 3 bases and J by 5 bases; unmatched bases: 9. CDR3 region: CSASSSGSKSETQYF. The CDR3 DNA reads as TGCAGTGCTAGCTCTAGCGGGAGTAAGAGTGAGACCCAGTACTTC.